This T cell receptor (beta chain) was sequenced for a study of response to subunit inactivated influenza vaccine. TCRdb reanalysed the RT-PCR reads using MiXCR and keeps one entry per CDR3 protein. This sample has around 540,000 distinct CDR3 sequences; about 12% occur once, and the top ten carry about a tenth. This clonotype has a count of ten or more. The antigen is not known. Study-wide results and caveats: New T cells are recruited in small numbers by each seasonal influenza vaccination, according to the authors' suggestion.

V was pared by 4 bases and J by 6 bases, with 5 bases of the junction left unmatched. This CDR3 comprises 15 residues. The genes are TRBV12-3 or TRBV12-4 and TRBJ2-2; 10 bases map to TRBD1. Specimen: PBMCs from blood, collected on the day of vaccination. The TCR was taken from a man aged 50 to 59 who received an inactivated influenza vaccine. The CDR3 here is CASSSGTGVPGELFF. The CDR3 nucleotides read TGTGCCAGCAGTTCCGGGACAGGGGTTCCCGGGGAGCTGTTTTTT.